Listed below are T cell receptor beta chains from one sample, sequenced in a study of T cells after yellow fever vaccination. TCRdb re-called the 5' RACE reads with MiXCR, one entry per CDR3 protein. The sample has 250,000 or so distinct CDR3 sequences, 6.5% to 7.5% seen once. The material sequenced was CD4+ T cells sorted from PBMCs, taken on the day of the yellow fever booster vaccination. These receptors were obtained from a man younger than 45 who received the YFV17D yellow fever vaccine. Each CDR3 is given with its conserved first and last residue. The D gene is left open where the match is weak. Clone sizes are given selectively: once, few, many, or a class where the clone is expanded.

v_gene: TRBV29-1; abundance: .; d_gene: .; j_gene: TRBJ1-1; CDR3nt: TGCAGCGTTATGCCCGGGAGCACTGAAGCTTTCTTT; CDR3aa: CSVMPGSTEAFF
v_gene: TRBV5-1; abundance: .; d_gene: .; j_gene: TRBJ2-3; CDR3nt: TGCGCCAGCACCTCAGGGGACTATGAGGATATGCAGTATTTT; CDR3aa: CASTSGDYEDMQYF
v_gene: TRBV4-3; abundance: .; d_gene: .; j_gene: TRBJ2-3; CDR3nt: TGCGCCAGCAGCCGACGAGGGGACGTCTCAGATACGCAGTATTTT; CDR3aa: CASSRRGDVSDTQYF
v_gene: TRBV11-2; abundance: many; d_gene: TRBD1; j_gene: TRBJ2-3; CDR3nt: TGTGCCAGCAGCGACAGGGGGCTATCAGATACGAAGTATTTT; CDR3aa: CASSDRGLSDTKYF
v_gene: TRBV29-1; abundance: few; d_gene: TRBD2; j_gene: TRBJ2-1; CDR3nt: TGCAGCGTTGAGAGCGGGAGTAACTACAATGAGCAGTTCTTC; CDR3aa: CSVESGSNYNEQFF
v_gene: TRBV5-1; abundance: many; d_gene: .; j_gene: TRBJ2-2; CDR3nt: TGCGCCAGCAGTATCAGCGGGCGGAACACCGGGGAGCTGTTTTTT; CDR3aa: CASSISGRNTGELFF
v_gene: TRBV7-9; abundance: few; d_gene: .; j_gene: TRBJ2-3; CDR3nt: TGTGCCAGCAGCTTCCCAGGGTTCACAGATACGCAGTATTTT; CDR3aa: CASSFPGFTDTQYF
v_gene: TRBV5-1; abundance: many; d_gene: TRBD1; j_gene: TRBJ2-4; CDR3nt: TGCGCCAGCAGCGACAACAGGGGGCTAGACATTCAGTACTTC; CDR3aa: CASSDNRGLDIQYF
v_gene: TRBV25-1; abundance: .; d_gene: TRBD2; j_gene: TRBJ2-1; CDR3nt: TGTGCCAGCAGGGGACTAGCGGGAGACCCACGAATCTTC; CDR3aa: CASRGLAGDPRIF
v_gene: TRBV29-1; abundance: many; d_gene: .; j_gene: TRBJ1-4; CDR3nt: TGCAGCGTTGTCGTACAGGGAACAGGAGAAAAACTGTTTTTT; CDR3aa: CSVVVQGTGEKLFF
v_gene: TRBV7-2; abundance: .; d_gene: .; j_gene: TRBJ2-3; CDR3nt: TGTGCCAGCAGTCAACAGGGTGGTGTGGATACGCAGTATTTT; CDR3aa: CASSQQGGVDTQYF
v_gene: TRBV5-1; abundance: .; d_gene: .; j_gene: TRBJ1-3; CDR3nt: TGCGCCAGCAGCTTGGAAGGCAACCCGACTGGAAACACCATATATTTT; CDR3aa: CASSLEGNPTGNTIYF
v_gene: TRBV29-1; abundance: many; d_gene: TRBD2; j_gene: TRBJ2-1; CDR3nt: TGCAGCGTGGGTATAGCGGGCTTAGAGCAGTTCTTC; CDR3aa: CSVGIAGLEQFF
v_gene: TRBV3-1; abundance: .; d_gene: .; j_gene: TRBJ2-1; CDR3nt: TGTGCCAGCAGCCAAGTTAGGTTGGGGCTTTTGAGCTCCTACAATGAGCAGTTCTTC; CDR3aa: CASSQVRLGLLSSYNEQFF
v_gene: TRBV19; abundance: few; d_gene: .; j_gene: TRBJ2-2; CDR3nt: TGTGCCAGTAGTATCATAAACACCGGGGAGCTGTTTTTT; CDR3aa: CASSIINTGELFF
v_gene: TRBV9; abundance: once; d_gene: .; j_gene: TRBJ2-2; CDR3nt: TGTGCCAGCAGCGTCCTGGGGCCGGAGAACACCGGGGAGCTGTTTTTT; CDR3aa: CASSVLGPENTGELFF
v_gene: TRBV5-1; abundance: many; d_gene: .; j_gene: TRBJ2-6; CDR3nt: TGCGCCAGCAGCCCCCCTTCGAGCTCTGGGGCCAACGTCCTGACTTTC; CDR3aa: CASSPPSSSGANVLTF
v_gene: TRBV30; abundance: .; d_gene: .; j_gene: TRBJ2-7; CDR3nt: TGTGCCTGGAGTGTACAGCGGACTCCCTACGAGCAGTACTTC; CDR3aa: CAWSVQRTPYEQYF
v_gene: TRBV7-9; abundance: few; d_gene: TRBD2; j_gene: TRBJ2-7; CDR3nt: TGTGCCAGCAGCTTGCCCACTAGCGGGAGAAAGGTCGAGCAGTACTTC; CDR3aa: CASSLPTSGRKVEQYF
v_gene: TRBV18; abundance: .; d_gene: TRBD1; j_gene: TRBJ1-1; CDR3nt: TGTGCCAGCGGGCAGGGGGCGGAGGTCACTGAAGCTTTCTTT; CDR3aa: CASGQGAEVTEAFF
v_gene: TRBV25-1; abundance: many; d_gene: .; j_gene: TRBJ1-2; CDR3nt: TGTGCCAGCAGTGATCCCAGTGGACAGATCTATGGCTACACCTTC; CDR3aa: CASSDPSGQIYGYTF
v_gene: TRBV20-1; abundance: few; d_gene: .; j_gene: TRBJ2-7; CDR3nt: TGCAGTGCCCTGTGGAACTACGGTTACGAGCAGTACTTC; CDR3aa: CSALWNYGYEQYF
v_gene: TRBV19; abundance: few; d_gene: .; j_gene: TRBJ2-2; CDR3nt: TGTGCCAGTAGTATAGTTCGGTCGGGGAACACCGGGGAGCTGTTTTTT; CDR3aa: CASSIVRSGNTGELFF
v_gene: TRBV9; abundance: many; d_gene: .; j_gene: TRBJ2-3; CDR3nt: TGTGCCAGCAGCGAACAGGGACCTAGCACAGATACGCAGTATTTT; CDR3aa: CASSEQGPSTDTQYF
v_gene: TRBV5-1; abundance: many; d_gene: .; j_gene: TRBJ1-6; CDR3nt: TGCGCCAGCAGCTCGGACGGCTTGAATTCACCCCTCCACTTT; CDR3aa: CASSSDGLNSPLHF
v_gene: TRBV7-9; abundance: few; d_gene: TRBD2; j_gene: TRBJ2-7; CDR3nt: TGTGCCAGCAGCTTAAGTGAAGCGGGAGGGGTCGAGCAGTACTTC; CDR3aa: CASSLSEAGGVEQYF
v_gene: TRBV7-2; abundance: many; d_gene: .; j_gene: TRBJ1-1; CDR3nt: TGTGCCAGCAGCGCCGAAGGGACCCCAGGGGCTTTCTTT; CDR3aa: CASSAEGTPGAFF
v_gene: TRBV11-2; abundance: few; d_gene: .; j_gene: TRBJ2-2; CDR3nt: TGTGCCAGCAGCTTAGATTTCGGGTTCCCCGGGGAGCTGTTTTTT; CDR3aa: CASSLDFGFPGELFF
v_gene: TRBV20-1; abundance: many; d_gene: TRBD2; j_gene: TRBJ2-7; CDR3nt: TGCAGTGCTAGGGGACTAGCGGAGGCCGAGCAGTACTTC; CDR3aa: CSARGLAEAEQYF
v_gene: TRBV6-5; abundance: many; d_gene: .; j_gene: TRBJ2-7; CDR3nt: TGTGCCAGCAGGGGCGATAGTAGCCGGATTAACGAGCAGTACTTC; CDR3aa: CASRGDSSRINEQYF
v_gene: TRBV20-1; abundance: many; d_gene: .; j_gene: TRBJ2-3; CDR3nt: TGCAGTGCTAGAGGCCCTAGAGCGAACACAGATACGCAGTATTTT; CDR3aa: CSARGPRANTDTQYF
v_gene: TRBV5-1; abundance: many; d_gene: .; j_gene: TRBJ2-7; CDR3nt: TGCGCCAGCAGCTTGGAAGCGCAACCCTACGAGCAGTACTTC; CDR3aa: CASSLEAQPYEQYF
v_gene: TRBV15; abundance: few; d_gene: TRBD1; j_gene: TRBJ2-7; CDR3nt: TGTGCCACCACCCGGGACAGAGGAATCTACGAGCAGTACTTC; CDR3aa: CATTRDRGIYEQYF
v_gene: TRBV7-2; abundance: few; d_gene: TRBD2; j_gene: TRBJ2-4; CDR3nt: TGTGCCAGCAGCTTAAGCGGGAGGAAAAACATTCAGTACTTC; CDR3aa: CASSLSGRKNIQYF